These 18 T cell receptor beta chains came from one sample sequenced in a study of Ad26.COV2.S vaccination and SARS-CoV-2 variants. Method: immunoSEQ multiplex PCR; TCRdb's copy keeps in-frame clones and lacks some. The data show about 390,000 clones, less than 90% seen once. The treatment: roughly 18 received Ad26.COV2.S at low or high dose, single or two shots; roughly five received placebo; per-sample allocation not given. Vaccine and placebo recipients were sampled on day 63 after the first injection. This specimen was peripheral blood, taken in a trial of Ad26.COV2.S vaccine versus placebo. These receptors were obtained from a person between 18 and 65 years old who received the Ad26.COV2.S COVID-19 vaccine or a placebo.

In nucleotides, the CDR3 is TGTGCCAGCAGCCCAACGGGGCCGTTCGCGGAGACCCAGTACTTC. The encoded protein is CASSPTGPFAETQYF. The chain is built from TRBV11-2 and TRBJ2-5, with D perhaps matching TRBD1 or TRBD2 (5 bases each). V gave up 5 bases and J gave up 5 bases, with 18 bases separating them. The CDR3 spans 15 residues. Germline-derived CDR1 and CDR2 are SGHAT and FQNNGV.

This chain's CDR3 is CASSLADTQYF. Written as DNA, the CDR3 is TGTGCCAGCAGCTTAGCAGATACGCAGTATTTT. The chain combines TRBV7-2 with TRBJ2-3; no reliable D call. The CDR3 is made up of 11 amino acids. Trimming stripped 0 bases from V and 5 bases from J, with 0 bases between. Germline V gives CDR1 SGHTA, CDR2 FQGNSA.

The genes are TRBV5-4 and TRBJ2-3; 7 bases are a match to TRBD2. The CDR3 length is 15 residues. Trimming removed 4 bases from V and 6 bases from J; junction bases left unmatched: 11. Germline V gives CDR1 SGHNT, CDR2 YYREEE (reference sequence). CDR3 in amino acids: CASSPEAGVTDTQYF. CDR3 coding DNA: TGTGCCAGCAGCCCCGAGGCGGGGGTCACGGATACGCAGTATTTT.

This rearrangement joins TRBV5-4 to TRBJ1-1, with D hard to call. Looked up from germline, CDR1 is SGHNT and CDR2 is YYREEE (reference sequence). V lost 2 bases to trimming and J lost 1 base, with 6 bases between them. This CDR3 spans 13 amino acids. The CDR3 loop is CASSLGPNTEAFF. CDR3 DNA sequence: TGTGCCAGCAGCTTAGGTCCGAACACTGAAGCTTTCTTT.

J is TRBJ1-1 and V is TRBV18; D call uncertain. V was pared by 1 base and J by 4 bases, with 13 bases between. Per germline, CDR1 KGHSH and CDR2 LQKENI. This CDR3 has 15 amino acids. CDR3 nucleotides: TGTGCCAGCTCACCACTCGGCGACAAAAGCACTGAAGCTTTCTTT. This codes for CASSPLGDKSTEAFF.

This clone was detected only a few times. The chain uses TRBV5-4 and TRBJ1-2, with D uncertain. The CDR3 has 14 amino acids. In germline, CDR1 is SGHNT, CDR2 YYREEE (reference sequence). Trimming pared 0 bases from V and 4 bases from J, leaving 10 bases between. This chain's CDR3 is CASSLDREGYGYTF. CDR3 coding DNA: TGTGCCAGCAGCTTGGATAGGGAGGGCTATGGCTACACCTTC.

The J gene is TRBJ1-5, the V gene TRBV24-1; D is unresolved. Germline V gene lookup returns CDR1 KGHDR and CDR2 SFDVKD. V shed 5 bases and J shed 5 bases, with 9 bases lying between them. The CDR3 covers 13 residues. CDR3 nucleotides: TGTGCCACCAGTGGTAGGGTCGATCAGCCCCAGCATTTT. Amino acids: CATSGRVDQPQHF.

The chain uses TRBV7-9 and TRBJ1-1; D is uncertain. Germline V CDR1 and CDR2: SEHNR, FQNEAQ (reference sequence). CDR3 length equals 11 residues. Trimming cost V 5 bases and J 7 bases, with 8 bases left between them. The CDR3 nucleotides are TGTGCCAGCAGCCATTATTTTGAAGCTTTCTTT. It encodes CASSHYFEAFF.

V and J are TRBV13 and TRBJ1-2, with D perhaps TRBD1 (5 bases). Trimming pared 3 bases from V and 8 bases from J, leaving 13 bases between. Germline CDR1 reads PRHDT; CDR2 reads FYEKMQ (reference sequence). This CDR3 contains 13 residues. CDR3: CASSFSGGYGYTF. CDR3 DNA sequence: TGTGCCAGCAGCTTTTCCGGGGGATACGGCTACACCTTC.

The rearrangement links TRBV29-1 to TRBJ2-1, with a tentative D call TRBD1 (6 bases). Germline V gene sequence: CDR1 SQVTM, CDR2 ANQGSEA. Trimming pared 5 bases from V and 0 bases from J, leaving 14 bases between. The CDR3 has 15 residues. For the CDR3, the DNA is TGCAGCGTTCCGGGACACCTGAGCTCCTACAATGAGCAGTTCTTC. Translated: CSVPGHLSSYNEQFF.

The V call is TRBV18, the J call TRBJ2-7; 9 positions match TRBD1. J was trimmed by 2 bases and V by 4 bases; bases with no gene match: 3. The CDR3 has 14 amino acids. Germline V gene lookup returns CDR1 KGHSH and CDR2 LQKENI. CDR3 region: CASSLGQGTYEQYF. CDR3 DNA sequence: TGTGCCAGCTCACTCGGACAGGGGACCTACGAGCAGTACTTC.

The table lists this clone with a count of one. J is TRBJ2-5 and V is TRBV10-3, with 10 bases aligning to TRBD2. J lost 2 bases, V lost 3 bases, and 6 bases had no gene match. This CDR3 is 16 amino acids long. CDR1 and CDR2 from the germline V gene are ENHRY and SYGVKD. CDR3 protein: CAISEGVAGGQETQYF. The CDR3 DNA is TGTGCCATCAGTGAAGGGGTAGCGGGGGGACAAGAGACCCAGTACTTC.

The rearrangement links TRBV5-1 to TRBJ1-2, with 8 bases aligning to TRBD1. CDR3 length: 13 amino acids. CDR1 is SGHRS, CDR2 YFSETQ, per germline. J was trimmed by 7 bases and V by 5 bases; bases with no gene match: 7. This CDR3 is CASSQGQGSGYTF. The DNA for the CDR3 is TGCGCCAGCAGTCAAGGACAGGGAAGTGGCTACACCTTC.

The CDR3 spells CASSQGKFANTGELFF. The DNA of the CDR3 is TGCGCCAGCAGCCAAGGAAAGTTCGCGAACACCGGGGAGCTGTTTTTT. V and J are TRBV4-1 and TRBJ2-2; no definite D call. Germline loops: CDR1 MGHRA, CDR2 YSYEKL. Trimming cost V 1 base and J 0 bases, with 9 bases left between them. The CDR3 covers 16 residues.

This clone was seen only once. CDR3 in amino acids: CASSLGVFSTEAFF. The DNA for the CDR3 is TGCGCCAGCAGCTTGGGGGTCTTTAGCACTGAAGCTTTCTTT. The rearrangement links TRBV5-1 to TRBJ1-1, with D unclear. There are 14 residues in the CDR3. With 0 bases removed from V and 4 bases from J, the gap between germline ends came to 10 bases. CDR1 SGHRS and CDR2 YFSETQ come from the germline V gene.

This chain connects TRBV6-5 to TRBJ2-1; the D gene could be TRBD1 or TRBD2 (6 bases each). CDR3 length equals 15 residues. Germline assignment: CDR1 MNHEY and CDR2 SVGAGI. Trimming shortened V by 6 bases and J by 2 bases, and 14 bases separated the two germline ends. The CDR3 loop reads CASSQQGGPYNEQFF. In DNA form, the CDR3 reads TGTGCCAGCAGCCAACAGGGAGGTCCCTACAATGAGCAGTTCTTC.

CDR3 sequence: CASSTTGAETQYF. Here the CDR3 DNA reads TGTGCCAGCAGTACGACTGGGGCGGAGACCCAGTACTTC. The chain couples TRBV6-5 to TRBJ2-5; maybe TRBD1 (5 bases). Germline V lookup: CDR1 MNHEY, CDR2 SVGAGI. The CDR3 totals 13 residues. V lost 5 bases and J lost 5, with 12 bases in between.

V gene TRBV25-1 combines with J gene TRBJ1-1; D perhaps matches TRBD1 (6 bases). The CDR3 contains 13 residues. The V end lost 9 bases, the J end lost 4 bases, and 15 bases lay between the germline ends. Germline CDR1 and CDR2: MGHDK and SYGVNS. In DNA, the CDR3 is TGTGCCAGTAGGGTCGGGGGCGGCACTGAAGCTTTCTTT. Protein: CASRVGGGTEAFF.